What follows describes a single T cell receptor beta chain. The antigen is not known. Generation of TCR beta libraries employed quantitative 5'-RACE incorporating molecular barcodes. MiXCR was run by TCRdb on the 5' RACE reads, yielding one entry per CDR3 protein. This table holds around 890,000 distinct CDR3 sequences, roughly 10% found once. This sample was included in a study of CD8 T cells in ankylosing spondylitis. Trimming removed 4 bases at V and 7 bases at J, with 23 bases between. This CDR3 spans 16 amino acids. The germline CDR1 and CDR2 sequences are SGHTA and FQGNSA. Study-wide points: Some of the motif variants had earlier been found in reactive arthritis patients' fluid and blood. A TCR beta motif of fewer than ten highly homologous variants seemed to mark ankylosing spondylitis blood. As for the disease-linked clones, they showed a CD8+ phenotype and occurred at relatively low frequencies in peripheral blood. Significantly higher representation of disease-linked clones was reported for matched ankylosing spondylitis synovial fluid.

The gene calls are TRBV7-2 and TRBJ2-7, with D possibly being TRBD2 (5 bases). This TCR was sampled from a male donor with ankylosing spondylitis. Sequenced material: blood, either unsorted or a sorted T cell fraction (not recorded which). CDR3 in amino acids: CASSYLGGRAYREQYF. CDR3 nucleotides: TGTGCCAGCAGCTACCTGGGTGGGAGAGCCTATAGGGAGCAGTACTTC. Filled out from reference TRBV7-2 and TRBJ2-7, the complete variable domain reads GAGVSQSPSNKVTEKGKDVELRCDPISGHTALYWYRQSLGQGLEFLIYFQGNSAPDKSGLPSDRFSAERTGGSVSTLTIQRTQQEDSAVYLCASSYLGGRAYREQYFGPGTRLTVT.